This T cell receptor beta chain was found in a study of T cells after yellow fever vaccination. In the study overall: Fractions of limited cellularity were prepared by means of SMART-Seq v4 Ultra Low Input.

CDR1 is LNHDA, CDR2 SQIVND, per germline (reference sequence). CDR3 length equals 16 residues. J was trimmed by 1 base and V by 8 bases; bases with no gene match: 4. By 5'RACE template switching, TCR cDNA was produced, with a universal primer site and UMIs added in the process. TCRdb re-derived calls from the 5' RACE reads in MiXCR, one entry per CDR3 protein. The sample carries around 610,000 distinct CDR3 sequences, about 13% recorded once. There are many counts of this clonotype. What it binds is not known. Study results and caveats: Booster sampling recovered most clones from primary vaccination (roughly 96% CD4, approximately 90% CD8). CD4 and CD8 compartments shared a small share of clonotypes, likely from convergent recombination.

V usage is TRBV19 and J usage is TRBJ2-6, with 11 bases matching TRBD1. The source material was PBMCs, sampled on the day of the yellow fever booster vaccination. This TCR derives from a man aged 25 to 45 who received the YFV17D yellow fever vaccine. The CDR3 is CASSGTGGSGANVLTF. The CDR3, as DNA: TGTGCCAGTTCGGGGACAGGGGGTTCTGGGGCCAACGTCCTGACTTTC.